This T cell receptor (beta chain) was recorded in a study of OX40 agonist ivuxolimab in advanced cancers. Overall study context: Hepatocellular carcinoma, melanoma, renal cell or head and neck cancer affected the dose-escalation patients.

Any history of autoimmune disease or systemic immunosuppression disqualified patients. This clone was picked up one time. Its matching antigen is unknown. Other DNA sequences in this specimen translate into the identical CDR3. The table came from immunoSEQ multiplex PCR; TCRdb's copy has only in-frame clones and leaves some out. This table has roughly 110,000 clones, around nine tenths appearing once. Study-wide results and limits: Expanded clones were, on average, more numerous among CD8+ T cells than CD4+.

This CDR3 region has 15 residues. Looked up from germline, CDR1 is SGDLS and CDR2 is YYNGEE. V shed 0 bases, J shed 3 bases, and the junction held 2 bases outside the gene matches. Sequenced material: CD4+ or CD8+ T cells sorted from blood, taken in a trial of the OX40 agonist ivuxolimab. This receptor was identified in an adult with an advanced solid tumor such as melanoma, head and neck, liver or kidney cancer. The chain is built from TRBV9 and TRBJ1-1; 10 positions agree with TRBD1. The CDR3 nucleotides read TGTGCCAGCAGCGTAGCGGGGACAGGGGACACTGAAGCTTTCTTT. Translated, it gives CASSVAGTGDTEAFF.